This record concerns one TCR beta chain sequence. The target antigen is unknown. This sample is drawn from a study of CD8+ T cells in alopecia areata. Study-wide results and caveats: Lesional scalp, notably in alopecia totalis/universalis, had clonality above that of normal scalp. In scalp and blood during tofacitinib, many expanded lesional clones persisted.

Treatment meaning: oral pan-JAK inhibitor, 5-10 mg twice daily. Following extraction, RNA underwent reverse transcription to cDNA, which served as the sequencing template. Libraries were prepared by immunoSEQ multiplex PCR; TCRdb keeps only in-frame clonotypes and omits some of them. The sample holds 200,000 to 250,000 clones; less than 65% are singletons and the top ten take around 4.3%. V was cut by 2 bases and J by 7 bases, with 12 bases left in between. Germline V gene data show CDR1 as GTSNPN and CDR2 as SVGIG (reference sequence). The length of the CDR3 is 13 residues. This clonotype originated in a human donor with alopecia areata. The chain is built from TRBV30 and TRBJ1-5; D is uncertain. The material was CD4+ T cells sorted from blood, obtained at week 4, from a patient treated with tofacitinib. CDR3 nucleotides: TGTGCCTGGAGTTGGGGTTCGGGCCAGCCCCAGCATTTT. Translated, it gives CAWSWGSGQPQHF. Based on the CDR3 plus reference TRBV30 and TRBJ1-5, the full variable domain is SQTIHQWPATLVQPVGSPLSLECTVEGTSNPNLYWYRQAAGRGLQLLFYSVGIGQISSEVPQNLSASRPQDRQFILSSKKLLLSDSGFYLCAWSWGSGQPQHFGDGTRLSIL.